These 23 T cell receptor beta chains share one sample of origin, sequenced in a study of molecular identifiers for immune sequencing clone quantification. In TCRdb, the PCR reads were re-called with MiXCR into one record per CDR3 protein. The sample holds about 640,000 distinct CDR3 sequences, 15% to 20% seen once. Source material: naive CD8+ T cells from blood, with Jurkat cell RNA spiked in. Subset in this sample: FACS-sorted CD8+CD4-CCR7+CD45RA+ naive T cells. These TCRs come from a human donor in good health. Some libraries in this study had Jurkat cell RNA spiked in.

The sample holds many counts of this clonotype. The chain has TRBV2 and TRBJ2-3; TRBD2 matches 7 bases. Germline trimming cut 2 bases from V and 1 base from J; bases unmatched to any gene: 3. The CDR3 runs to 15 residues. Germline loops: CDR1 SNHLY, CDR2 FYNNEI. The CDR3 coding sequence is TGTGCCAGCAGTGAAATGGGAGGGGGCACAGATACGCAGTATTTT. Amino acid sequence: CASSEMGGGTDTQYF. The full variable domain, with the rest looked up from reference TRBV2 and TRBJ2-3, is EPEVTQTPSHQVTQMGQEVILRCVPISNHLYFYWYRQILGQKVEFLVSFYNNEISEKSEIFDDQFSVERPDGSNFTLKIRSTKLEDSAMYFCASSEMGGGTDTQYFGPGTRLTVL.

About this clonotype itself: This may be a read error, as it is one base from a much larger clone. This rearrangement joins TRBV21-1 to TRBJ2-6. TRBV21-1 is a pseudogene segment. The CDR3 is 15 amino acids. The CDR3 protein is CASSKDHSEANVLTF. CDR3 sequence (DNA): TGTGCCAGCAGCAAAGACCATTCTGAGGCCAACGTCCTGACTTTC.

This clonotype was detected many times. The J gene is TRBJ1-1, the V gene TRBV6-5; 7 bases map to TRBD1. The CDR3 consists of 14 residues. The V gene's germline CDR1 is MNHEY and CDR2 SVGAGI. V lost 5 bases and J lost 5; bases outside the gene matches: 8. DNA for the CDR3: TGTGCCAGCAGTGGAAACAGGGGTTGGACTGAAGCTTTCTTT. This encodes CASSGNRGWTEAFF.

The DNA of the CDR3 is TGTGCCAGCAGAAATCTTAGACAGGGGAGCTACGAGCAGTACTTC. Protein: CASRNLRQGSYEQYF. This rearrangement joins TRBV6-2 or TRBV6-3 to TRBJ2-7; TRBD1 matches 8 bases. CDR1 and CDR2 from the germline V gene are MNHEY and SVGEGT. J lost 3 bases, V lost 6 bases, and 10 bases had no gene match. CDR3 length equals 15 residues.

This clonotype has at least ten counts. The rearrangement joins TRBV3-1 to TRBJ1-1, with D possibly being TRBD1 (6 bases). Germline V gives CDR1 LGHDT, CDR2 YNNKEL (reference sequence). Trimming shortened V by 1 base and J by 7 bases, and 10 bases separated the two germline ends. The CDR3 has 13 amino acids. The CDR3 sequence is CASSQGTVDEAFF. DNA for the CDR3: TGTGCCAGCAGCCAAGGGACAGTCGATGAAGCTTTCTTT.

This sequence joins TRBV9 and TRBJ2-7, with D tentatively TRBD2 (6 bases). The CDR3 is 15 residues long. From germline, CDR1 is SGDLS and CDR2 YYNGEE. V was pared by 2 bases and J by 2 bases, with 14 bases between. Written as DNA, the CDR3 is TGTGCCAGCAGCGTTAGCGGAAGCCCTACCTACGAGCAGTACTTC. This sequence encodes CASSVSGSPTYEQYF.

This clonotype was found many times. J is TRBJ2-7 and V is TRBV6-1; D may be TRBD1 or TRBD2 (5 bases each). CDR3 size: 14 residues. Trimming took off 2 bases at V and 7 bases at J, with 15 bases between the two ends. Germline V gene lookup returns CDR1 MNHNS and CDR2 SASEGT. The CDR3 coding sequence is TGTGCCAGCAGTGAACGGGGCCTCCCCCCGGAGCAGTACTTC. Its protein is CASSERGLPPEQYF.

DNA of the CDR3: TGCGCCAGCAGCCAGGGACTAGTCTTTGCCGGGGAGCTGTTTTTT. It yields the protein CASSQGLVFAGELFF. The J gene is TRBJ2-2, the V gene TRBV4-1; 8 nucleotides line up with TRBD2. The CDR3 runs to 15 residues. In germline, CDR1 is MGHRA, CDR2 YSYEKL. Trimming cost V 3 bases and J 6 bases; bases outside gene matches: 6.

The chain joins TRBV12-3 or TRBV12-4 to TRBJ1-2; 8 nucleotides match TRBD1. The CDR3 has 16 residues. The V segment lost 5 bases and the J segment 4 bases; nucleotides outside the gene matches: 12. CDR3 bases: TGTGCCAGCAGTCCGCTCCAGGGGGCAGAGAGCTATGGCTACACCTTC. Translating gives CASSPLQGAESYGYTF.

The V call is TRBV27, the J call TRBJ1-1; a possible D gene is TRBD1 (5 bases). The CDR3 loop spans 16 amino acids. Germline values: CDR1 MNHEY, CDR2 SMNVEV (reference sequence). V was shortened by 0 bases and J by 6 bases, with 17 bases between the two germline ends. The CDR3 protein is CASSLSTGTGPSEAFF. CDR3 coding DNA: TGTGCCAGCAGTTTATCGACTGGGACGGGGCCCTCTGAAGCTTTCTTT.

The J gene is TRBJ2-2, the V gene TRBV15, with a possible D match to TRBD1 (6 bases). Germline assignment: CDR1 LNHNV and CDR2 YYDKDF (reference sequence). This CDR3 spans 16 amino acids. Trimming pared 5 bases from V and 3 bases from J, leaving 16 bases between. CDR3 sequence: CATSSGGRGYTGELFF. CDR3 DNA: TGTGCCACCAGCTCCGGAGGCAGGGGATACACCGGGGAGCTGTTTTTT.

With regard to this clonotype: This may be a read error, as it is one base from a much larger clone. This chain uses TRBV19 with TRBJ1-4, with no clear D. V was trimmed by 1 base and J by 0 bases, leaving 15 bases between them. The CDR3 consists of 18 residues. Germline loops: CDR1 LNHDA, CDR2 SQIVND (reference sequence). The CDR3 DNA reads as TGTGCCAGTAGTATAGTCCAGATGGATCCTGCAACTAATGAAAAACTGTTTTTT. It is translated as CASSIVQMDPATNEKLFF.

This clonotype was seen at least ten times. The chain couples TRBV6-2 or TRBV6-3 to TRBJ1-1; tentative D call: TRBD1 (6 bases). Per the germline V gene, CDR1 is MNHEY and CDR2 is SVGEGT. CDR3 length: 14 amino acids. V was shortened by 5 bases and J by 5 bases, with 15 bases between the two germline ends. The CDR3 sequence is CASSALQGGTEAFF. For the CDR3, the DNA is TGTGCCAGCAGTGCCCTACAGGGAGGTACTGAAGCTTTCTTT.

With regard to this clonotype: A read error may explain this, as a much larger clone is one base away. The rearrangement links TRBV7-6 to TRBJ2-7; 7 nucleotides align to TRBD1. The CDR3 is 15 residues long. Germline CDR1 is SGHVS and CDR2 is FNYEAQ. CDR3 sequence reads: CASGLFQTGSGEQYF. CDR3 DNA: TGTGCCAGCGGCTTATTTCAGACAGGGTCGGGGGAGCAGTACTTC.

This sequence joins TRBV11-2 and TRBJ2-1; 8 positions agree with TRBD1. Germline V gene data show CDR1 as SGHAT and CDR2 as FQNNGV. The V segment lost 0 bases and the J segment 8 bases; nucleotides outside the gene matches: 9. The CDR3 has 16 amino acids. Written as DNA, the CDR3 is TGTGCCAGCAGCTTAGAGGGACAGGTCGACGGTGATGAGCAGTTCTTC. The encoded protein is CASSLEGQVDGDEQFF.

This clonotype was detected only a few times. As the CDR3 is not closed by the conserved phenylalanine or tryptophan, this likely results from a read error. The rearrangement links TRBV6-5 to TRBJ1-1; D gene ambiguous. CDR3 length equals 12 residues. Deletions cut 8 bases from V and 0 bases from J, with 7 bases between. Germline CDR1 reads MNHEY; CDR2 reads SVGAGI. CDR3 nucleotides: TGTGCCAGCGGGCAGATGAACACTGAAGCTTTCCTT. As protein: CASGQMNTEAFL.

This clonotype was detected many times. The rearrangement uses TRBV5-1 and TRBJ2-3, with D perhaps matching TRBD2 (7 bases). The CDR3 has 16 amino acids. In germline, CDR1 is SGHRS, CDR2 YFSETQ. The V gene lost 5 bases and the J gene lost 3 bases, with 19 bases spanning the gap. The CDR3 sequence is CASSRDWRGRTDTQYF. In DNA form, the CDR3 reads TGCGCCAGCAGTAGGGATTGGCGGGGGCGTACAGATACGCAGTATTTT. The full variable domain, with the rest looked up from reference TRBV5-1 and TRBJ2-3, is KAGVTQTPRYLIKTRGQQVTLSCSPISGHRSVSWYQQTPGQGLQFLFEYFSETQRNKGNFPGRFSGRQFSNSRSEMNVSTLELGDSALYLCASSRDWRGRTDTQYFGPGTRLTVL.

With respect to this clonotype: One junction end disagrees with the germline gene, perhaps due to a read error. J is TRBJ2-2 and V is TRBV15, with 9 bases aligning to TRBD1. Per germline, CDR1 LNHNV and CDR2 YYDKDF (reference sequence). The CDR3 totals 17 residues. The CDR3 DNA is TGTGTCACCAGCAGAGTGTTGGACAGGGGATACGCCGGGGAGCTGTTTTTT. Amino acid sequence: CVTSRVLDRGYAGELFF.

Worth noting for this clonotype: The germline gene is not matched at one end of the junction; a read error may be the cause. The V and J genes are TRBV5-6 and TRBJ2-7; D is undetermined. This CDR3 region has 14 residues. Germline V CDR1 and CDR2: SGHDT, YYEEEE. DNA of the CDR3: TGTGCCAGCAGGTTGGTCCGGAGAGGAGACGAGCAGTACTTC. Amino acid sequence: CASRLVRRGDEQYF.

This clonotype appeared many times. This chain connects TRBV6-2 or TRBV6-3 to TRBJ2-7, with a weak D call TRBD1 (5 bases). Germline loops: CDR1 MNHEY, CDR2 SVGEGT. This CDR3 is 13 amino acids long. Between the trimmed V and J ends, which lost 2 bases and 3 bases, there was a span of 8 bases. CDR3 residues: CASSYGRVYEQYF. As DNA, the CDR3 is TGTGCCAGCAGTTACGGCAGGGTCTACGAGCAGTACTTC.

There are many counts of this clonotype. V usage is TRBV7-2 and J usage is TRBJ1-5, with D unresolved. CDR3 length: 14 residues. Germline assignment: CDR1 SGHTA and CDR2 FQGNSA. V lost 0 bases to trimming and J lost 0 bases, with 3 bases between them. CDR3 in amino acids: CASSLATSNQPQHF. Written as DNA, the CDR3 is TGTGCCAGCAGCTTAGCCACTAGCAATCAGCCCCAGCATTTT. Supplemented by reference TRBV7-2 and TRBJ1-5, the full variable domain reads GAGVSQSPSNKVTEKGKDVELRCDPISGHTALYWYRQSLGQGLEFLIYFQGNSAPDKSGLPSDRFSAERTGGSVSTLTIQRTQQEDSAVYLCASSLATSNQPQHFGDGTRLSIL.

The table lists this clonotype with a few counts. The CDR3, as DNA: TGTGCCAGCTCACCACCCGGGGTGACAGGGTCCTACAATGAGCAGTTCTTC. This encodes CASSPPGVTGSYNEQFF. The chain is built from TRBV18 and TRBJ2-1; 7 positions agree with TRBD1. The CDR3 spans 17 residues. Losses at the gene ends were 0 bases for V and 1 base for J; bases not matched to a gene: 6. Germline V gene lookup returns CDR1 KGHSH and CDR2 LQKENI.

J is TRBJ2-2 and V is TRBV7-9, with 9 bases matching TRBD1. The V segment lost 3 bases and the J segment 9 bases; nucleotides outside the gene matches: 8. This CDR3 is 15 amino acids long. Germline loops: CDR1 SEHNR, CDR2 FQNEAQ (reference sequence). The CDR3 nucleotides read TGTGCCAGCAGCTTTCCGGGACAGGGCTTCCGGGAGCTGTTTTTT. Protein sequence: CASSFPGQGFRELFF.